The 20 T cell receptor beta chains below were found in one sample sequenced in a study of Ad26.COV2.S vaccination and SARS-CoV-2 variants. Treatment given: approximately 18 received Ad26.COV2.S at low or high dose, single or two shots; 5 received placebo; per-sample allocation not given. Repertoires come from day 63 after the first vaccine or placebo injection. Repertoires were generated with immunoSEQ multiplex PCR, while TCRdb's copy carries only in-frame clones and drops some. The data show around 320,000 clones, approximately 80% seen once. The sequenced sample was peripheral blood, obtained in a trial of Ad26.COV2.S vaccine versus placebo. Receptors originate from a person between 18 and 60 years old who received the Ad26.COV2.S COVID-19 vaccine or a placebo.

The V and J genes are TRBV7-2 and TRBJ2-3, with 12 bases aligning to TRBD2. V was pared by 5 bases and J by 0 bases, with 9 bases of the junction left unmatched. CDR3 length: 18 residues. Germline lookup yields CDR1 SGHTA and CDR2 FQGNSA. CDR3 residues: CASSPPSGGVSSTDTQYF. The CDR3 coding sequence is TGTGCCAGCAGCCCCCCTAGCGGGGGGGTTTCTAGCACAGATACGCAGTATTTT. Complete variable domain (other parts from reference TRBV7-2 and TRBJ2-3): GAGVSQSPSNKVTEKGKDVELRCDPISGHTALYWYRQSLGQGLEFLIYFQGNSAPDKSGLPSDRFSAERTGGSVSTLTIQRTQQEDSAVYLCASSPPSGGVSSTDTQYFGPGTRLTVL.

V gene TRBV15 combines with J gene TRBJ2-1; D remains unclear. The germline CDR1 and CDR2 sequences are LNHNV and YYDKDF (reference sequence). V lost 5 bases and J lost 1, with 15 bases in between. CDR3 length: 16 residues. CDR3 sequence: CATSGERQHSYNEQFF. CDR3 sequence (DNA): TGTGCCACCAGCGGGGAACGACAACATTCCTACAATGAGCAGTTCTTC.

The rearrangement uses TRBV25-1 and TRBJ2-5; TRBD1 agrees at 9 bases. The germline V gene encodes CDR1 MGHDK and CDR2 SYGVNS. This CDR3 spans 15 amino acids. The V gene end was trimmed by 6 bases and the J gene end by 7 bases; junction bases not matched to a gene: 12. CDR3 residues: CASRPIKQGARTQYF. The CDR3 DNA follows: TGTGCCAGCAGACCTATAAAACAGGGGGCGCGGACCCAGTACTTC.

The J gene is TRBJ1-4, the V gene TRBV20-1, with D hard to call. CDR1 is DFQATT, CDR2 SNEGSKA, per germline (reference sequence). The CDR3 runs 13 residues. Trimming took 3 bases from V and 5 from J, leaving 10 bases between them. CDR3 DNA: TGCAGTGCTAGTTCCAGCCAGAATGAAAAACTGTTTTTT. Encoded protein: CSASSSQNEKLFF.

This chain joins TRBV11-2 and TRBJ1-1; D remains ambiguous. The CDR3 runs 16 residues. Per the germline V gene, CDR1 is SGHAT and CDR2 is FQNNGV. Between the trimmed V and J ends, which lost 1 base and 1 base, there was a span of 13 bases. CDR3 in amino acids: CASSLVRGWRNTEAFF. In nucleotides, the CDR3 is TGTGCCAGCAGCTTAGTACGGGGATGGCGGAACACTGAAGCTTTCTTT.

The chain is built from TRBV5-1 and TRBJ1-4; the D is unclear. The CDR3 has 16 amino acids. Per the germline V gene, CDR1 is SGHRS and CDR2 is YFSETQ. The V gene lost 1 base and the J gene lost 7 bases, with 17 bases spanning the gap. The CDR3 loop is CASSLSLFRVSEKLFF. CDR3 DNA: TGCGCCAGCAGCTTGTCCCTGTTTAGGGTAAGTGAAAAACTGTTTTTT.

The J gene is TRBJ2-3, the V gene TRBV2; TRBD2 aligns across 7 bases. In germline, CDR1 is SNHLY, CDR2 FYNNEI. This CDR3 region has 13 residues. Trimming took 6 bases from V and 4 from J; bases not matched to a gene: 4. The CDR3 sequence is CASRDGGADTQYF. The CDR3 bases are TGTGCCAGCAGGGATGGGGGGGCAGATACGCAGTATTTT.

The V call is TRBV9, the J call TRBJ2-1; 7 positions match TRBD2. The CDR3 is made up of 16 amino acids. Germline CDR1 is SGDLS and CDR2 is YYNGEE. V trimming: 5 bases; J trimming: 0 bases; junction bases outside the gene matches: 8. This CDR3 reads CASSRDGGSSYNEQFF. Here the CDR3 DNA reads TGTGCCAGCAGTCGGGATGGCGGGAGCTCCTACAATGAGCAGTTCTTC.

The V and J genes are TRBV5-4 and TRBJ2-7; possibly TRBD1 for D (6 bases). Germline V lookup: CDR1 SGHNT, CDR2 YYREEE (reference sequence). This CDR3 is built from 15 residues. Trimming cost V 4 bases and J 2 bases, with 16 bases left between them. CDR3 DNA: TGTGCCAGCAGCAGACCCGGGACACAACCCTACGAGCAGTACTTC. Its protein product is CASSRPGTQPYEQYF.

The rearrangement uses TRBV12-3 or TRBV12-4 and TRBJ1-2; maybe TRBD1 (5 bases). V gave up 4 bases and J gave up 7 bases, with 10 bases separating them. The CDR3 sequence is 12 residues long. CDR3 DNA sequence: TGTGCCAGCAGTTGGGGGGGAGTTGGCTACACCTTC. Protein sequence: CASSWGGVGYTF.

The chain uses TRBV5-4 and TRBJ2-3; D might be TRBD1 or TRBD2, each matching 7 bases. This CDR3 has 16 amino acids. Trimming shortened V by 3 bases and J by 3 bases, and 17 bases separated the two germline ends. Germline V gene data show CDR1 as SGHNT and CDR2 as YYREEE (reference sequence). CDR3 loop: CASSWASGGGTDTQYF. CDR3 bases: TGTGCCAGCAGCTGGGCCTCAGGGGGGGGGACAGATACGCAGTATTTT.

CDR3 loop: CASSQVTSAFDTQYF. The CDR3 DNA sequence: TGTGCCAGCAGCCAAGTGACTAGCGCGTTTGATACGCAGTATTTT. The chain uses TRBV4-2 and TRBJ2-3; 8 bases are shared with TRBD2. The CDR3 length is 15 residues. Germline lookup yields CDR1 LGHNA and CDR2 YNFKEQ. After removal of 1 base from V and 6 bases from J, the junction contained 6 bases not matched to a gene.

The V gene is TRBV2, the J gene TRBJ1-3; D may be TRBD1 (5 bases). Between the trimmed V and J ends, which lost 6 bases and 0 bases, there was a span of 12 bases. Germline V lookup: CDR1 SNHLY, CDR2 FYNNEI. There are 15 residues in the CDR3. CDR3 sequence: CASRGTVSSGNTIYF. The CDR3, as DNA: TGTGCCAGCAGGGGGACGGTTAGCTCTGGAAACACCATATATTTT.

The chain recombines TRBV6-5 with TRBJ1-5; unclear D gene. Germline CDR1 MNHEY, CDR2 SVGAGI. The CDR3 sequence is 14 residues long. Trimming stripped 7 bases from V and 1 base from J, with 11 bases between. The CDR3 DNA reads TGTGCCAGCATGGGCCTAGGAAGCAATCAGCCCCAGCATTTT. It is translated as CASMGLGSNQPQHF.

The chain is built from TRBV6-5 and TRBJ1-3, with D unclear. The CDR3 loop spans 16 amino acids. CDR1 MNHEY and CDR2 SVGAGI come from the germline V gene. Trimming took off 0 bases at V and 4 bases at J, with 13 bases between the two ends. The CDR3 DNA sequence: TGTGCCAGCAGTTACTCTCGTGCAGGTCGGGGAAACACCATATATTTT. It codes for CASSYSRAGRGNTIYF.

CDR3 amino acids: CASSLTSGEFYNEQFF. CDR3 nucleotides: TGTGCCAGCAGTTTGACTAGCGGGGAGTTCTACAATGAGCAGTTCTTC. The chain links TRBV6-5 to TRBJ2-1, with 11 positions matching TRBD2. With V trimmed by 4 bases and J by 3 bases, 5 bases remained unmatched. In germline, CDR1 is MNHEY, CDR2 SVGAGI. The CDR3 covers 16 residues.

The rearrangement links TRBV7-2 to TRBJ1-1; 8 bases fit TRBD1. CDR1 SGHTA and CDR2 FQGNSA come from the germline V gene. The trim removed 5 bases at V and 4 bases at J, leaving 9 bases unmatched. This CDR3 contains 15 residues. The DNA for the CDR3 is TGTGCCAGCAGCCAAGTGGACAGGGTCAGCACTGAAGCTTTCTTT. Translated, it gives CASSQVDRVSTEAFF.

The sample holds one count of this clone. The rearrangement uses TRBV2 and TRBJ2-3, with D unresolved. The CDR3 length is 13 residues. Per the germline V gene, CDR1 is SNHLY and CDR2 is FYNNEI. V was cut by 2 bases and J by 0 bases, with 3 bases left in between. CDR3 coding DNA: TGTGCCAGCAGTGAACAGAGCACAGATACGCAGTATTTT. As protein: CASSEQSTDTQYF. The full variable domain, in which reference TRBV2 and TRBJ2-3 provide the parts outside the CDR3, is EPEVTQTPSHQVTQMGQEVILRCVPISNHLYFYWYRQILGQKVEFLVSFYNNEISEKSEIFDDQFSVERPDGSNFTLKIRSTKLEDSAMYFCASSEQSTDTQYFGPGTRLTVL.

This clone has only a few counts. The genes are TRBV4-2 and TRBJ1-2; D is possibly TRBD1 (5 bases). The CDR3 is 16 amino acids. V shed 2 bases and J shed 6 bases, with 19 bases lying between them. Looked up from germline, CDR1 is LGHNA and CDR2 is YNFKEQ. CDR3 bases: TGTGCCAGCAGCCAACGAATTGGGGACCCCCGCGATGGCTACACCTTC. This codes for CASSQRIGDPRDGYTF.

CDR3 DNA sequence: TGTGCCAGCAGTTTGGGGGGGTTAGTGGGCAATGAGCAGTTCTTC. Its protein product is CASSLGGLVGNEQFF. The V call is TRBV7-9, the J call TRBJ2-1; 7 bases match TRBD2. Germline trimming cut 6 bases from V and 6 bases from J; bases unmatched to any gene: 11. The CDR3 has 15 residues. CDR1 is SEHNR, CDR2 FQNEAQ, per germline (reference sequence).